Described below is a single T cell receptor (beta chain) sequence and its context. This clonotype has more than one count but fewer than ten. The specificity of this receptor is unknown. Per-base quality was not reported, and no clone a single base away is much larger than it. This specimen comes from a study of human T cells and chemical hapten exposure (dated by TCRdb to the early 2020s). General notes on the study: For sensitization, 2% DPC in acetone was applied to a 2 cm by 2 cm area of upper inner arm skin. The mostly female patient cohort included alopecia areata with under or over 50% scalp involvement, alopecia totalis and alopecia universalis. Peripheral blood TCR repertoire changes were tracked in vivo in alopecia patients during primary and secondary sensitization to the hapten diphenylcyclopropenone (DPC). Around 29 alopecia patients provided blood for TCR sequencing at one to four time points (pre-sensitization, 2, 6 and 24 weeks). Each blood RNA sample was used to sequence both TCR alpha and TCR beta chains. Patch tests used Finn chambers with 0.01% DPC on the upper back, scored after 6 days by International Contact Dermatitis Research Group standards. Throughout the study period of around 24 weeks, patients also received therapeutic DPC doses to the scalp every week. Blood samples were taken from patients before sensitization (week 0) and then at 2, 6 and about 24 weeks after DPC sensitization. Libraries were pooled for sequencing, and variation in per-sample TCR yields was attributed mainly to small differences in library volumes within the pool.

Summary of the overall study and its limitations: After repeated subsampling, changes were observed in the strength of the expansion versus patch-test correlation and in the threshold at which the correlation became significant. No change with DPC sensitization was found in the number of TCRs above 1 in 1000 frequency, and no evidence of global repertoire structure alterations was found. Patch test score was positively correlated with the number of PT1 expanded TCRs, with significance at thresholds 8, 16 and 32 but not at 4. All patients had alopecia, a presumed autoimmune disease, so their immune response might differ from that of healthy individuals. Significantly more large CDR3 similarity clusters were formed by expanded TCRs than by pre-sensitization or healthy control sets, consistent with antigen-driven responses.

The time point label of this sample denotes: patch test 1, 2 weeks after DPC sensitization. The label giving this sample's treatment or condition can be read as: therapeutic diphenylcyclopropenone sensitization with weekly scalp DPC. Total RNA was isolated from unfractionated whole blood collected in Tempus Blood RNA tubes. At every patch-test visit, the blood draw took place before the patch test was put on. Patients were eligible if aged 18 to 70, diagnosed with alopecia and judged suitable for DPC therapy, and pregnant patients were excluded. The receptor library was made with RACE. Sequencing was performed on a NextSeq 500. Library preparation attached unique molecular identifiers to individual cDNA molecules for quantitative, reproducible TCR counting. Per the authors' processing: The median number of TCRs per sample was some 100,000, ranging from about 20,000 to 750,000. The Decombinator software suite was used to annotate V, J and CDR3 in the TCR reads. To make PS versus PT1 abundance plots, every sample was subsampled to the same number of TCRs (28,000). TCRs were defined as expanded if absent before sensitization and observed at least eight times at the 2-week time point. In-frame beta chains were kept once TCRdb had trimmed the public reads at Q25 with fastp and called clones with MiXCR. Each entry is one CDR3 protein sequence, shown with its most common DNA and genes. These V and J calls originate from TCRdb's pipeline instead of the authors' own analysis. This sample gives about 34,000 distinct CDR3 sequences in total; more than 6% of them show up just once. The top ten hold roughly 9.5% of the sample.

Spanning cysteine to phenylalanine, the CDR3 consists of 16 amino acids. Only the CDR3 DNA is retained, 48 bases long and in frame from the first base. Sequences SGHRS (CDR1) and YFSETQ (CDR2) are obtained from the germline V gene. Trimming removed 2 bases from V and 8 bases from J; the gene matches leave 11 bases unexplained. The source is a woman aged 25 to 39 with alopecia areata. Some clones in this sample may be carry-over from other donors' samples. This chain is built from TRBV5-1 and TRBJ1-4; a stretch of 8 junction bases matches TRBD1. Material: whole blood, obtained in connection with sensitization to the hapten diphenylcyclopropenone (DPC). The CDR3 region has the sequence CASSLVGQGPFEKLFF. The sequenced DNA: TGCGCCAGCAGCTTAGTCGGACAGGGACCATTCGAAAAACTGTTTTTT.